The next 3 T cell receptor beta chains were all read from a single sample in a study of blood T cell repertoires in COVID-19. Produced via immunoSEQ multiplex PCR; TCRdb's table is partial and in-frame only. The repertoire holds 90,000 to 120,000 clones, with about two thirds as singletons. Sequencing input: peripheral blood. The receptors originated from a woman aged 40 to 55 with acute or convalescent COVID-19.

V usage is TRBV30 and J usage is TRBJ1-2, with TRBD1 matching 7 bases. CDR1 GTSNPN and CDR2 SVGIG come from the germline V gene (reference sequence). This CDR3 contains 13 residues. V trimming: 4 bases; J trimming: 6 bases; junction bases outside the gene matches: 8. The CDR3 DNA reads as TGTGCCTGGAATACCCAGGGGGTGCATGGCTACACCTTC. Translation gives CAWNTQGVHGYTF.

The chain carries TRBV3-1 (or the pseudogene TRBV3-2) and TRBJ1-2; 7 bases align to TRBD1. The trim removed 4 bases at V and 8 bases at J, leaving 10 bases unmatched. This CDR3 is built from 14 residues. Germline CDR1 reads LGHDT; CDR2 reads YNNKEL (reference sequence). The CDR3, as DNA: TGTGCCAGCAGCCCGGGTGGCGGGACAGCGGGCTACACCTTC. Its protein product is CASSPGGGTAGYTF.

This clone was recorded a few times. CDR3 in DNA: TGTGCCAGCAGTGGACAGGGGGTAAACTATGGCTACACCTTC. As protein: CASSGQGVNYGYTF. The rearrangement uses TRBV2 and TRBJ1-2; 9 bases agree with TRBD1. CDR1 and CDR2 from the germline V gene are SNHLY and FYNNEI. After removal of 4 bases from V and 2 bases from J, the junction contained 2 bases not matched to a gene. The CDR3 extends over 14 amino acids.